These T cell receptor beta chains were read from a single sample in a study of CD8 T cells in Susac syndrome. One entry per CDR3 protein, called by TCRdb with MiXCR from the immunoSEQ multiplex PCR reads. The table shows about 100,000 distinct CDR3 sequences, with nearly 97% occurring only once. Specimen: CD8+ T cells from PBMCs. Receptors originate from a human donor with Susac syndrome. CDR3s include the opening cysteine and the closing phenylalanine or tryptophan. A D gene is named only where the DNA matches it firmly. Clone size appears in some rows only: once, few, many, or a class for an expanded clone.

>TRBV3-1|-|TRBJ2-3|-
TGTGCCAGCAGCCCCCAAAATCCAGATACGCAGTATTTT
CASSPQNPDTQYF
>TRBV20-1|TRBD2|TRBJ2-3|-
TGCAGTGCTAGAGATCCGATTCTAGCGGGAGGGGTAGATACGCAGTATTTT
CSARDPILAGGVDTQYF
>TRBV3-1|-|TRBJ2-7|-
TGTGCCAGCTTTGGGTACTACGAGCAGTACTTC
CASFGYYEQYF
>TRBV3-1|-|TRBJ2-5|-
TGTGCCAGCAGCCAAGATAGGGGTGGGGTGGAGACCCAGTACTTC
CASSQDRGGVETQYF
>TRBV7-7|TRBD1|TRBJ2-5|-
TGTGCTAGCAGCTTTGGACAGGGGGGTGAGACCCAGTACTTC
CASSFGQGGETQYF
>TRBV3-1|-|TRBJ1-5|once
TGTGCCAGCAGCCAGGGGTTTCAGCCCCAGCATTTT
CASSQGFQPQHF
>TRBV14|-|TRBJ2-7|-
TGTGCCAGCAGCCAAGGCCACTCGAGCGAGCAGTACTTC
CASSQGHSSEQYF
>TRBV27|TRBD2|TRBJ2-3|-
TGTGCCAGCCAGGGGCTAGCGGGACGTACGCAGTATTTT
CASQGLAGRTQYF
>TRBV5-6|-|TRBJ1-6|-
TGTGCCAGCAGCTTATCAGGAACGGGAGAATCACCCCTCCACTTT
CASSLSGTGESPLHF
>TRBV3-1|-|TRBJ2-3|-
TGTGCCAGCAGCCAAGTCGGATACCCCACAGATACGCAGTATTTT
CASSQVGYPTDTQYF
>TRBV25-1|-|TRBJ2-7|-
TGTGCCAGCAGTGAAGGGACCTCCTACGAGCAGTACTTC
CASSEGTSYEQYF
>TRBV29-1|-|TRBJ2-7|-
TGCAGCGTTGAAGATCGCCGGAGGACCACCTACGAGCAGTACTTC
CSVEDRRRTTYEQYF
>TRBV2|-|TRBJ1-2|-
TGTGCCAGCAGGGACGGAGGTGGCTACACCTTC
CASRDGGGYTF
>TRBV5-4|-|TRBJ1-2|few
TGTGCCAGCAGCTTGGACCGGATCTATGGCTACACCTTC
CASSLDRIYGYTF
>TRBV28|TRBD1|TRBJ1-5|-
TGTGCCAGCAGCCCGACAGGGGATAGCAATCAGCCCCAGCATTTT
CASSPTGDSNQPQHF
>TRBV27|-|TRBJ1-1|-
TGTGCCAGCAGAGATAGTGTGGGTCGGAACACTGAAGCTTTCTTT
CASRDSVGRNTEAFF
>TRBV28|TRBD1|TRBJ2-3|-
TGTGCCAGCAGTTTAACCCCTCCGGGACAGGGAACAGATACGCAGTATTTT
CASSLTPPGQGTDTQYF
>TRBV6-2/TRBV6-3|TRBD2|TRBJ2-5|-
TGTGCCAGCAGTTACTGGGGTAGCGGGAGGTCTAGCGAGACCCAGTACTTC
CASSYWGSGRSSETQYF
>TRBV3-1|-|TRBJ2-4|once
TGTGCCAGCAGCCAAGGGTTGGATGGCATTCAGTACTTC
CASSQGLDGIQYF
>TRBV27|TRBD2|TRBJ2-1|-
TGTGCCAGCAGTTTAGGGCCGGGGCTCGGGAGGGATGAGCAGTTCTTC
CASSLGPGLGRDEQFF
>TRBV9|-|TRBJ2-7|-
TGTGCCAGCAGCCAATTAGTGGGCGAGCAGTACTTC
CASSQLVGEQYF
>TRBV2|-|TRBJ1-5|-
TGTGCCACCCGGACAGTAAATAGCAATCAGCCCCAGCATTTT
CATRTVNSNQPQHF
>TRBV20-1|-|TRBJ1-4|-
TGCAGTGCCCCACTCGGAGGGTGGAGAGAAAAACTGTTTTTT
CSAPLGGWREKLFF
>TRBV14|-|TRBJ1-2|once
TGTGCCAGCAGCGCTCAGGCCTACTATGGCTACACCTTC
CASSAQAYYGYTF
>TRBV15|TRBD2|TRBJ2-3|-
TGTGCCACCAGCAGAGTCCTAGCGGCGAGGGTCACAGATACGCAGTATTTT
CATSRVLAARVTDTQYF
>TRBV7-9|-|TRBJ2-2|-
TGTGCCAGCAGATTTCCCGGGAGTAAAGGCGGGGAGCTGTTTTTT
CASRFPGSKGGELFF
>TRBV14|TRBD2|TRBJ2-7|-
TGTGCCAGCAGCCAAGGACTAGCGGGGAGGTACTACGAGCAGTACTTC
CASSQGLAGRYYEQYF
>TRBV6-2/TRBV6-3|TRBD2|TRBJ2-3|-
TGTGCCAGCAGTCCTAGCGGGGGGGCGTCAGATACGCAGTATTTT
CASSPSGGASDTQYF
>TRBV4-1|-|TRBJ1-2|-
TGCGCCAGCAGCCAACCCGAGCGGCGTAACTATGGCTACACCTTC
CASSQPERRNYGYTF
>TRBV24-1|TRBD2|TRBJ2-5|-
TGTGCCACCAGTGATACTACTAGCGAGGGAGAGACCCAGTACTTC
CATSDTTSEGETQYF
>TRBV20-1|-|TRBJ1-1|-
TGCAGTGCTAGAGTCCCGACAGTTAACACTGAAGCTTTCTTT
CSARVPTVNTEAFF
>TRBV13|TRBD1|TRBJ2-1|-
TGTGCCAGCAGCGATCTATTGACAGGGCGGGATGAGCAGTTCTTC
CASSDLLTGRDEQFF
>TRBV29-1|TRBD2|TRBJ2-2|-
TGCAGCGTTCGGGGAGGACTAGCGTCCACCGGGGAGCTGTTTTTT
CSVRGGLASTGELFF
>TRBV10-2|TRBD2|TRBJ2-3|-
TGCGCCAGCAGTCTAGCGGGGGCGAGCACAGATACGCAGTATTTT
CASSLAGASTDTQYF
>TRBV5-1|-|TRBJ1-1|-
TGCGCCAGCAGCTTGGATCCTCTCTCGAACGGGGCTTTCTTT
CASSLDPLSNGAFF
>TRBV10-3|-|TRBJ2-7|-
TGTGCCATCAGGAGGGGGACGGGTGACGAGCAGTACTTC
CAIRRGTGDEQYF
>TRBV3-1|-|TRBJ2-5|few
TGTGCCAGCAGCCAATTTACTGGACGACAAGAGACCCAGTACTTC
CASSQFTGRQETQYF
>TRBV9|-|TRBJ2-3|-
TGTGCCAGCAGCGTACACCTGGGGAAAAGCGACACAGATACGCAGTATTTT
CASSVHLGKSDTDTQYF
>TRBV5-1|TRBD1|TRBJ2-1|-
TGCGCCAGCAGCCTTGGCCGGACAGGGATTCTGGATGAGCAGTTCTTC
CASSLGRTGILDEQFF
>TRBV15|-|TRBJ1-2|-
TGTGCCACCAGCAGAGAGGGGGCCCCTAACTATGGCTACACCTTC
CATSREGAPNYGYTF
>TRBV29-1|-|TRBJ2-7|-
TGCAGCGTTGTTTTCGGCTACGAGCAGTACTTC
CSVVFGYEQYF